A single sample gave rise to the 10 T cell receptor beta chains below, sequenced in a study of post-analysis software for immune sequencing data (dated by TCRdb to 2015 to 2017). The research as a whole found: About five TRBV segments, including TRBV5-6, TRBV5-1 and TRBV20-1, were significantly more frequent in patients than controls.

Their antigens remain unidentified. Library method: PCR. Sequencing took place on an Illumina HiSeq 2500. To reduce PCR and sequencing biases, unique molecular identifiers were built into the TCR beta cDNA libraries. The public sequencing data were trimmed at Q25 with fastp and processed into clonotypes with MiXCR by TCRdb, which kept only in-frame beta chains. Each CDR3 protein appears once, grouped with its most common genes and DNA. This sample comprises hundreds of thousands of distinct CDR3 sequences, 55% to 60% of them detected only once. The ten largest clones capture about 11% of the sample. Sequenced: blood. These receptors originate from a girl aged 2-10 years with multiple sclerosis.

J is TRBJ2-1 and V is TRBV15, with 10 bases matching TRBD1. J lost 8 bases, V lost 0 bases, and 7 bases had no gene match. Germline V gene lookup returns CDR1 LNHNV and CDR2 YYDKDF (reference sequence). The CDR3 is made up of 16 amino acids. CDR3 sequence: CATSREGTGVGDEQFF. CDR3 coding DNA: TGTGCCACCAGCAGAGAAGGGACAGGGGTTGGTGATGAGCAGTTCTTC.

V gene TRBV5-1 combines with J gene TRBJ2-7, with 7 bases that match TRBD2. J gave up 2 bases and V 2 bases, and 13 bases lay outside the gene matches. The germline CDR1 and CDR2 sequences are SGHRS and YFSETQ. CDR3 size: 17 residues. For the CDR3, the DNA is TGCGCCAGCAGCTTTCCCGCCCCCGGAGCGGGAACCTACGAGCAGTACTTC. Encoded protein: CASSFPAPGAGTYEQYF.

The gene calls are TRBV6-6 and TRBJ2-2, with D hard to call. The germline gives CDR1 MNHNY, CDR2 SVGAGI (reference sequence). Trimming took off 7 bases at V and 5 bases at J, with 17 bases between the two ends. This CDR3 comprises 15 residues. The CDR3 loop reads CASMAGRLRTGELFF. CDR3 coding DNA: TGTGCCAGCATGGCCGGGCGCCTAAGAACCGGGGAGCTGTTTTTT.

This CDR3 reads CAISESTTAQETQYF. For the CDR3, the DNA is TGTGCCATCAGTGAGTCGACGACAGCTCAAGAGACCCAGTACTTC. The chain uses TRBV10-3 and TRBJ2-5, with D perhaps TRBD1 (5 bases). V lost 0 bases, J lost 2 bases, and 10 bases lay in between. The CDR3 is made up of 15 amino acids. In germline, CDR1 is ENHRY, CDR2 SYGVKD.

The rearrangement links TRBV20-1 to TRBJ2-1, with TRBD2 matching 13 bases. V was clipped by 0 bases and J by 7 bases; unmatched bases: 6. This CDR3 contains 16 residues. Per the germline V gene, CDR1 is DFQATT and CDR2 is SNEGSKA (reference sequence). CDR3 sequence: CSARERGLAGRNEQFF. CDR3 DNA: TGCAGTGCTAGAGAACGGGGACTAGCGGGAAGGAATGAGCAGTTCTTC.

This clonotype came up a few times. V is TRBV12-3 or TRBV12-4 and J is TRBJ2-1, with a weak D call TRBD2 (5 bases). The V gene lost 3 bases and the J gene lost 4 bases, with 13 bases spanning the gap. This CDR3 is 15 amino acids long. CDR3 region: CASSFYLEGYNEQFF. The CDR3 nucleotides read TGTGCCAGCAGTTTCTATCTAGAGGGTTACAATGAGCAGTTCTTC.

This clonotype was observed many times. The rearrangement uses TRBV27 and TRBJ2-1; D unclear. This CDR3 comprises 15 residues. Germline CDR1 MNHEY, CDR2 SMNVEV (reference sequence). V lost 4 bases and J lost 1, with 11 bases in between. CDR3 DNA: TGTGCCAGCAGTTCGGAAAGGGTGTCCTACAATGAGCAGTTCTTC. The encoded protein is CASSSERVSYNEQFF.

The V call is TRBV5-1, the J call TRBJ2-5; D remains ambiguous. CDR3 length equals 14 residues. Between the trimmed V and J ends, which lost 0 bases and 5 bases, there was a span of 11 bases. The V gene's germline CDR1 is SGHRS and CDR2 YFSETQ. CDR3 region: CASSLGPGRETQYF. The CDR3 DNA is TGCGCCAGCAGCTTGGGCCCGGGCCGGGAGACCCAGTACTTC.

J is TRBJ2-1 and V is TRBV27, with 11 nucleotides matching TRBD2. Germline CDR1 is MNHEY and CDR2 is SMNVEV (reference sequence). The CDR3 loop spans 19 amino acids. After removal of 0 bases from V and 6 bases from J, the junction contained 13 bases not matched to a gene. The DNA of the CDR3 is TGTGCCAGCAGTTTATCAGCCCACGTAGCGGGGGGGCCTAGCAATGAGCAGTTCTTC. It specifies CASSLSAHVAGGPSNEQFF.

The gene calls are TRBV7-9 and TRBJ2-2, with D tentatively TRBD1 (5 bases). The CDR3 consists of 13 residues. CDR1 and CDR2 from the germline V gene are SEHNR and FQNEAQ (reference sequence). V was clipped by 1 base and J by 6 bases, with 6 bases between them. In DNA form, the CDR3 reads TGTGCCAGCAGCTTAGTAGGGGCCGGGGAGCTGTTTTTT. It yields the protein CASSLVGAGELFF.